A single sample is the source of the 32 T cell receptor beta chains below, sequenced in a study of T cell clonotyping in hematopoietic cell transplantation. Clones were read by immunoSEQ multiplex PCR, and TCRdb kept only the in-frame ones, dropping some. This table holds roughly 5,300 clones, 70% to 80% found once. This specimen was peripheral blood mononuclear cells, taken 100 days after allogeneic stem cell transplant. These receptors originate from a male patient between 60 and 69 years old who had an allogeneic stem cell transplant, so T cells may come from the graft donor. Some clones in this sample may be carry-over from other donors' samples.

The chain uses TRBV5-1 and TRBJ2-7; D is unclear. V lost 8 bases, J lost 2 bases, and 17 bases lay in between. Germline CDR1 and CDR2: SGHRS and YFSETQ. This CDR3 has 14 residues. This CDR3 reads CASTPERATYEQYF. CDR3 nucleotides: TGCGCCAGTACCCCCGAAAGGGCCACCTACGAGCAGTACTTC.

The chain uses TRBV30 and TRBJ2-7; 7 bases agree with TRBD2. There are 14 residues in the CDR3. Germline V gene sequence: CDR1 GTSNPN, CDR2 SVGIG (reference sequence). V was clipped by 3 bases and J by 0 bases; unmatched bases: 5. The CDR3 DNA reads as TGTGCCTGGAGGGTGGGGGGGGACTCCTACGAGCAGTACTTC. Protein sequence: CAWRVGGDSYEQYF.

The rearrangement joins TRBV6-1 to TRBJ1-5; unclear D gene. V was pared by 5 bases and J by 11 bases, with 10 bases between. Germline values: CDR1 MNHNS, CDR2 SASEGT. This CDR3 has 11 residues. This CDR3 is CASSTGSAQHF. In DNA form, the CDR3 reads TGTGCCAGCAGTACCGGATCAGCCCAGCATTTT.

The CDR3 coding sequence is TGTGCCAGCAGCCAAGACGCGACGACCTCCTATGGCTACACCTTC. This sequence encodes CASSQDATTSYGYTF. The gene calls are TRBV14 and TRBJ1-2; no definite D call. The V gene's germline CDR1 is SGHDN and CDR2 FVKESK. The CDR3 sequence is 15 residues long. The V end lost 0 bases, the J end lost 4 bases, and 12 bases lay between the germline ends.

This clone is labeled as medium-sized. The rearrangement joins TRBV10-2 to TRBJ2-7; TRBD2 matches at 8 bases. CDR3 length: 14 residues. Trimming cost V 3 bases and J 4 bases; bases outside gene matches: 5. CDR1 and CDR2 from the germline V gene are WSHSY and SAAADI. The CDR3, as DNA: TGCGCCAGCAGTGACAGCGGGAGCGGGTACGAGCAGTACTTC. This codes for CASSDSGSGYEQYF.

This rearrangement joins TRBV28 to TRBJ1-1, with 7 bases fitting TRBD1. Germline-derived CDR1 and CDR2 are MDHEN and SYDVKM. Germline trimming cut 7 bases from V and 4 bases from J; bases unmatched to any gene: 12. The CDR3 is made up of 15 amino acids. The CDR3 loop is CASKVPDRVGTEAFF. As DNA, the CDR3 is TGTGCCAGCAAAGTTCCCGACAGGGTAGGCACTGAAGCTTTCTTT.

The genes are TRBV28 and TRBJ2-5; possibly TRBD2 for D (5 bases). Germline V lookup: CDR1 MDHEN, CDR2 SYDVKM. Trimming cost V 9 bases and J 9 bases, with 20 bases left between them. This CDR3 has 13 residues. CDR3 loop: CASTRTEVVAQYF. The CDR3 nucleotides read TGTGCCAGTACCCGGACGGAGGTAGTGGCCCAGTACTTC.

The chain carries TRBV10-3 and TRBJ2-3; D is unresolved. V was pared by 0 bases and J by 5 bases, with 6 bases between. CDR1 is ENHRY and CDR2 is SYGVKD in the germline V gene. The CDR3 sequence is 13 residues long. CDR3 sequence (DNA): TGTGCCATCAGTGAGTCAGAGCGAGATACGCAGTATTTT. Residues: CAISESERDTQYF.

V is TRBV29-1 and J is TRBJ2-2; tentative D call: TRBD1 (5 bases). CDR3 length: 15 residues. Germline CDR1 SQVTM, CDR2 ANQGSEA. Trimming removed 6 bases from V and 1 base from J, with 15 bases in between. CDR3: CSVIGHKGNTGELFF. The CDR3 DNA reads TGCAGCGTGATCGGACATAAGGGGAACACCGGGGAGCTGTTTTTT.

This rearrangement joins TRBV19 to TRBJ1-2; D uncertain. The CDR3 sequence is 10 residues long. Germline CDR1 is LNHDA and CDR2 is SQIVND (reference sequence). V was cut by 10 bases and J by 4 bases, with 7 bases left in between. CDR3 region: CATKGYGYTF. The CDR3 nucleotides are TGTGCCACTAAGGGCTATGGCTACACCTTC.

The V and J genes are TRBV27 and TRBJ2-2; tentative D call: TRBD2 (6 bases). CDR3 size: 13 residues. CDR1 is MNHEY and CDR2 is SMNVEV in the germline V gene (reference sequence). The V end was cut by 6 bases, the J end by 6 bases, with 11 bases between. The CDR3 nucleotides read TGTGCCAGCAGGACGACGGGGGCCGGGGAGCTGTTTTTT. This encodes CASRTTGAGELFF.

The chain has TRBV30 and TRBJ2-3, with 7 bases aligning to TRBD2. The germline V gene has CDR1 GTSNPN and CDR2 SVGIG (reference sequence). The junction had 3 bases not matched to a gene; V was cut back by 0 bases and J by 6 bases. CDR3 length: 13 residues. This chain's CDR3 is CAWSVGSGDTQYF. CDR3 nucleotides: TGTGCCTGGAGTGTTGGTAGCGGGGATACGCAGTATTTT.

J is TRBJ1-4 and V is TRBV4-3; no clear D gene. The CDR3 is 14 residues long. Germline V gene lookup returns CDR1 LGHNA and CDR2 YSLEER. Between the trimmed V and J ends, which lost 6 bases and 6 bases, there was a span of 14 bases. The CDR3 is CASSSLVRDEKLFF. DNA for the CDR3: TGCGCCAGCAGTTCTTTGGTTAGGGATGAAAAACTGTTTTTT.

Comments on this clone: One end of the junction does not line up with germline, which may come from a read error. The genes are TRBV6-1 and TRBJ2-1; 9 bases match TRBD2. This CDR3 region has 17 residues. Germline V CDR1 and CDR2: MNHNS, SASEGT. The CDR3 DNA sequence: TGTGCCATCAGTGATAAAGGGACTAGCCAATTCTACAATGAGCAGTTCTTC. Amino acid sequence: CAISDKGTSQFYNEQFF.

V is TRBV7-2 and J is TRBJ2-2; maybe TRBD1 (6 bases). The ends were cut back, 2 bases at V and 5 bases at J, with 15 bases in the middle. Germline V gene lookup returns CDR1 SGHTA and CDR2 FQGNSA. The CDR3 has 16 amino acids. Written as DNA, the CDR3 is TGTGCCAGCAGCTTACCCCCGGGACAATCGACCGGGGAGCTGTTTTTT. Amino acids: CASSLPPGQSTGELFF.

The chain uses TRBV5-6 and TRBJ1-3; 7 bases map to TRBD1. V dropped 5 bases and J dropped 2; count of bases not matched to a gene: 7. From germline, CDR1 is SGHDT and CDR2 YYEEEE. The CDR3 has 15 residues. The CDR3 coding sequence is TGTGCCAGCAGTTTAGGCAGGGGGGCTGGAAACACCATATATTTT. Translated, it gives CASSLGRGAGNTIYF. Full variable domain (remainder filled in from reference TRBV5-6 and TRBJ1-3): DAGVTQSPTHLIKTRGQQVTLRCSPKSGHDTVSWYQQALGQGPQFIFQYYEEEERQRGNFPDRFSGHQFPNYSSELNVNALLLGDSALYLCASSLGRGAGNTIYFGEGSWLTVV.

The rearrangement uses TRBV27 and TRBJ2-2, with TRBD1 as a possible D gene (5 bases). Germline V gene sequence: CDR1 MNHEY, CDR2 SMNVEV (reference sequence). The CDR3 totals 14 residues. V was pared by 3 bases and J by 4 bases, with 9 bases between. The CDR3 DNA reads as TGTGCCAGCAGTTTGGGAAGGGGCACCGGGGAGCTGTTTTTT. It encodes CASSLGRGTGELFF.

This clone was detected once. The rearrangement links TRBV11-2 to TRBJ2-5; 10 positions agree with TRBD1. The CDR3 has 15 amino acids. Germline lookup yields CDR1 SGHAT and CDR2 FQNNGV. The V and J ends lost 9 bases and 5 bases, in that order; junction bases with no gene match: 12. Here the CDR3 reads CASRWTGGPTETQYF. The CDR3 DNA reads TGTGCCAGTCGGTGGACAGGGGGGCCTACGGAGACCCAGTACTTC.

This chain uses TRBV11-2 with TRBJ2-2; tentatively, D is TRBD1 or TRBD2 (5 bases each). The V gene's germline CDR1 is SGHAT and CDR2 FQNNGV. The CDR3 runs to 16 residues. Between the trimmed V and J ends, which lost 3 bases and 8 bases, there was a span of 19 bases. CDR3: CASSFYAGAARGELFF. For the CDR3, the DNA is TGTGCCAGCAGCTTTTATGCCGGGGCTGCCCGGGGGGAGCTGTTTTTT.

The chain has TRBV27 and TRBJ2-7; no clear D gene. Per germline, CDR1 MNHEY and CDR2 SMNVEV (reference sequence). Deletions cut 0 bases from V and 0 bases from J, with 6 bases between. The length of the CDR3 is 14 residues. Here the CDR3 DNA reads TGTGCCAGCAGTTTATCGCGGAACTCCTACGAGCAGTACTTC. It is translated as CASSLSRNSYEQYF.

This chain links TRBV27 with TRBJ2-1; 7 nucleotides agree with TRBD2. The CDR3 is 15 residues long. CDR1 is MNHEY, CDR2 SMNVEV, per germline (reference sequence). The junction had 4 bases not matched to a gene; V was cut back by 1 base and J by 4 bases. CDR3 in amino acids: CASSLFGGSYNEQFF. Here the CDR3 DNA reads TGTGCCAGCAGTTTATTTGGCGGGAGTTACAATGAGCAGTTCTTC.

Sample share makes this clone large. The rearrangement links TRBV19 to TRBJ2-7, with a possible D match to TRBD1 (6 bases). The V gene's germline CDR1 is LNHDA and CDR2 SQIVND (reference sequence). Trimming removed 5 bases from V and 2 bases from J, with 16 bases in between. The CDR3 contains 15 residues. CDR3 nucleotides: TGTGCCAGTAGTCAACTGCCGGGACAAGCCTACGAGCAGTACTTC. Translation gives CASSQLPGQAYEQYF.

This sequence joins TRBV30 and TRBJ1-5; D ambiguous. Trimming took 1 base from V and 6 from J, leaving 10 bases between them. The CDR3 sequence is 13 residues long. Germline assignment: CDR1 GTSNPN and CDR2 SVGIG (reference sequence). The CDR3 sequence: CAWSEGRSQPQHF. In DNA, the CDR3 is TGTGCCTGGAGTGAAGGGAGGTCTCAGCCCCAGCATTTT.

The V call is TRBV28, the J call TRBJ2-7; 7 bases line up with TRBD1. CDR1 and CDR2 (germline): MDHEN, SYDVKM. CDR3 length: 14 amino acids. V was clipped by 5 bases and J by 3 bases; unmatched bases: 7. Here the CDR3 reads CASSPPGQNYEQYF. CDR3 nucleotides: TGTGCCAGCAGTCCGCCGGGACAGAACTACGAGCAGTACTTC.

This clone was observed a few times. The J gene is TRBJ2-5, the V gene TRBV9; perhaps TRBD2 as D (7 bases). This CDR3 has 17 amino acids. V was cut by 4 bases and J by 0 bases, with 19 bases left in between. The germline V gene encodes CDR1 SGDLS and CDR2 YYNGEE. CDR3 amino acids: CASSHQRGRGNQETQYF. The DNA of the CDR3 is TGTGCCAGCAGCCATCAGAGGGGGAGGGGAAACCAAGAGACCCAGTACTTC.

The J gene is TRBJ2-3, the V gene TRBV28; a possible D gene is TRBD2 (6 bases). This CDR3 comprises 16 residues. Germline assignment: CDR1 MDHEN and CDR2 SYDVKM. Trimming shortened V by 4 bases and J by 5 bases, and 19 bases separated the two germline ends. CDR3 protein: CASSSPGGIRGDTQYF. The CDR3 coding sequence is TGTGCCAGCAGTTCCCCTGGCGGGATCCGCGGAGATACGCAGTATTTT.

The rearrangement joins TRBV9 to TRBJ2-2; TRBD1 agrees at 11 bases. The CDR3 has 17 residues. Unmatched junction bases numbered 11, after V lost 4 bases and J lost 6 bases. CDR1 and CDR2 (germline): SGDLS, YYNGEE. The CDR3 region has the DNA TGTGCCAGCAGCACCCAACAGGTGGGACAGGGGGCCGGGGAGCTGTTTTTT. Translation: CASSTQQVGQGAGELFF.

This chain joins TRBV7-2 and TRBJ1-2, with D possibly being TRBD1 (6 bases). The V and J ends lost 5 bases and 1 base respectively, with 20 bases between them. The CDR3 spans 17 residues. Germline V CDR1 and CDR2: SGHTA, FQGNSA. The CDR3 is CASSGPGHLKFNYGYTF. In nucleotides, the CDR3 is TGTGCCAGCAGCGGGCCGGGACACCTAAAGTTTAACTATGGCTACACCTTC. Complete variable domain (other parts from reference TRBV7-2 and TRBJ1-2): GAGVSQSPSNKVTEKGKDVELRCDPISGHTALYWYRQSLGQGLEFLIYFQGNSAPDKSGLPSDRFSAERTGGSVSTLTIQRTQQEDSAVYLCASSGPGHLKFNYGYTFGSGTRLTVV.

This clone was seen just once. The CDR3 bases are TGTGCCAGCAGTCAGGGACGGATGAACACTGAAGCTTTCTTT. Residues: CASSQGRMNTEAFF. V usage is TRBV28 and J usage is TRBJ1-1; weak D call: TRBD1 (5 bases). Trimming cost V 5 bases and J 0 bases, with 10 bases left between them. Germline CDR1 MDHEN, CDR2 SYDVKM. CDR3 size: 14 residues.

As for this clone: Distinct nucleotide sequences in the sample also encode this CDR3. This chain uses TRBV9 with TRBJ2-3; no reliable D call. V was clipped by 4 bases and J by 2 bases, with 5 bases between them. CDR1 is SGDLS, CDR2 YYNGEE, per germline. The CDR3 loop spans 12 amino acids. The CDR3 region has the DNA TGTGCCAGCAGCCCGAACACAGATACGCAGTATTTT. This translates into CASSPNTDTQYF.

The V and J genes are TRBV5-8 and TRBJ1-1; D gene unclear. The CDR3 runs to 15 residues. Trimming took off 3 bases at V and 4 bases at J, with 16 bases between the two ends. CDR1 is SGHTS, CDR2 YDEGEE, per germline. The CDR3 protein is CASSYRTTWGTEAFF. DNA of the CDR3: TGTGCCAGCAGCTACCGGACCACCTGGGGCACTGAAGCTTTCTTT. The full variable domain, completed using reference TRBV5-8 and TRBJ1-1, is EAGVTQSPTHLIKTRGQQATLRCSPISGHTSVYWYQQALGLGLQFLLWYDEGEERNRGNFPPRFSGRQFPNYSSELNVNALELEDSALYLCASSYRTTWGTEAFFGQGTRLTVV.

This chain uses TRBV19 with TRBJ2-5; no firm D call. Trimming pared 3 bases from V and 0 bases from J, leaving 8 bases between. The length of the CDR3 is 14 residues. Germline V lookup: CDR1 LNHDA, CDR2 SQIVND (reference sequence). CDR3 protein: CASSILLYQETQYF. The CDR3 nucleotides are TGTGCCAGTAGTATTCTTTTGTACCAAGAGACCCAGTACTTC.